What follows are 10 T cell receptor beta chains derived from one specimen sequenced in a study of blood T cell repertoires in COVID-19. Sequencing was performed with immunoSEQ multiplex PCR; in TCRdb, only in-frame clones are kept and a portion is missing. Of about 95,000 clones in the sample, more than 65% were seen once. Sequenced sample: peripheral blood. All receptors derive from an elderly man with active or convalescent COVID-19.

The chain is built from TRBV10-1 and TRBJ2-7, with 11 nucleotides matching TRBD1. V trimming: 0 bases; J trimming: 3 bases; junction bases outside the gene matches: 1. Germline-derived CDR1 and CDR2 are WNHNN and SYGVQD (reference sequence). The CDR3 is made up of 15 amino acids. CDR3 sequence: CASSESGTGGYEQYF. CDR3 coding DNA: TGCGCCAGCAGTGAGTCGGGGACAGGGGGCTACGAGCAGTACTTC.

This rearrangement joins TRBV27 to TRBJ2-5, with TRBD1 identical over 7 bases. Per the germline V gene, CDR1 is MNHEY and CDR2 is SMNVEV (reference sequence). V dropped 6 bases and J dropped 0; count of bases not matched to a gene: 4. The CDR3 consists of 14 residues. In nucleotides, the CDR3 is TGTGCCAGCAGCCAGGGACAGTACCAAGAGACCCAGTACTTC. Its protein product is CASSQGQYQETQYF.

The V call is TRBV19, the J call TRBJ1-5; tentatively, D is TRBD1 (5 bases). This CDR3 has 15 amino acids. V shed 7 bases and J shed 6 bases, with 19 bases lying between them. Germline V CDR1 and CDR2: LNHDA, SQIVND (reference sequence). The CDR3 DNA sequence: TGTGCCAGTAATCCTATCGGGGGTCGGGGTCAGCCCCAGCATTTT. The encoded protein is CASNPIGGRGQPQHF.

The J gene is TRBJ2-2, the V gene TRBV7-2; weak D call: TRBD2 (6 bases). Trimming stripped 6 bases from V and 3 bases from J, with 11 bases between. CDR1 SGHTA and CDR2 FQGNSA come from the germline V gene. CDR3 size: 14 residues. CDR3 nucleotides: TGTGCCAGCAGATGGACTACCGACACCGGGGAGCTGTTTTTT. It encodes CASRWTTDTGELFF.

The chain couples TRBV19 to TRBJ2-5; 7 bases agree with TRBD2. Germline CDR1 and CDR2: LNHDA and SQIVND (reference sequence). The CDR3 is 14 amino acids. With V trimmed by 1 base and J by 1 base, 0 bases remained unmatched. CDR3 region: CASSIGGGQETQYF. The CDR3 bases are TGTGCCAGTAGTATAGGGGGGGGCCAAGAGACCCAGTACTTC.

J is TRBJ2-3 and V is TRBV7-6; TRBD2 agrees at 10 bases. This CDR3 has 17 residues. Germline assignment: CDR1 SGHVS and CDR2 FNYEAQ. J lost 2 bases, V lost 1 base, and 6 bases had no gene match. Written as DNA, the CDR3 is TGTGCCAGCAGCTTAGATACTAGCGGGGCGCCCACAGATACGCAGTATTTT. It codes for CASSLDTSGAPTDTQYF.

V and J are TRBV29-1 and TRBJ2-1, with 8 bases matching TRBD1. The CDR3 runs 14 residues. CDR1 is SQVTM and CDR2 is ANQGSEA in the germline V gene. V lost 3 bases and J lost 2; bases outside the gene matches: 3. CDR3 sequence: CSVDPTGAYNEQFF. CDR3 DNA sequence: TGCAGCGTTGATCCGACAGGGGCCTACAATGAGCAGTTCTTC.

V usage is TRBV9 and J usage is TRBJ1-6; possible D gene TRBD1, 5 bases. The length of the CDR3 is 16 residues. V was cut by 0 bases and J by 10 bases, with 17 bases left in between. Germline V gene data show CDR1 as SGDLS and CDR2 as YYNGEE. The CDR3 region has the DNA TGTGCCAGCAGCGTAGGCATCGCACAGGAGGGATCACCCCTCCACTTT. Protein sequence: CASSVGIAQEGSPLHF.

This clone was picked up a small number of times. The chain joins TRBV6-2 or TRBV6-3 to TRBJ1-4, with a tentative D call TRBD1 (6 bases). CDR1 MNHEY and CDR2 SVGEGT come from the germline V gene. The CDR3 is 20 amino acids. The V and J ends lost 5 bases and 0 bases respectively, with 25 bases between them. The CDR3 loop reads CASSAPERGGGQTTNEKLFF. The CDR3 DNA reads TGTGCCAGCAGTGCCCCCGAACGGGGGGGCGGCCAAACAACTAATGAAAAACTGTTTTTT.

This clone occurred once. This sequence joins TRBV2 and TRBJ1-2; 9 bases are shared with TRBD1. V was pared by 6 bases and J by 8 bases, with 7 bases of the junction left unmatched. This CDR3 comprises 13 residues. Germline CDR1 reads SNHLY; CDR2 reads FYNNEI. The DNA of the CDR3 is TGTGCCAGCAGGGCCGACAGGGGGAAGGGCTACACCTTC. This gives the protein CASRADRGKGYTF.